The 10 T cell receptor beta chains below all came from one sample that was sequenced in a study of blood T cell repertoires in COVID-19. The protocol was immunoSEQ multiplex PCR, while the TCRdb copy is restricted to in-frame clones and leaves out a portion. The sample includes about 270,000 clones, approximately 89% seen only once; the top ten take approximately 9.7%. Sequencing was performed on peripheral blood. These receptors all stem from a man aged 35 to 55 with active or convalescent COVID-19.

This clone was observed a few times. The chain has TRBV30 and TRBJ1-5; D unclear. This CDR3 spans 12 amino acids. Trimming left V 2 bases short and J 7 bases short, with 9 bases between. Germline V gives CDR1 GTSNPN, CDR2 SVGIG (reference sequence). CDR3 sequence (DNA): TGTGCCTGGAGTCCAGAGGGCCAGCCCCAGCATTTT. Amino acid sequence: CAWSPEGQPQHF.

The genes are TRBV24-1 and TRBJ2-1, with D perhaps matching TRBD2 (6 bases). The CDR3 extends over 16 amino acids. The V end lost 3 bases, the J end lost 0 bases, and 11 bases lay between the germline ends. Per germline, CDR1 KGHDR and CDR2 SFDVKD. CDR3 loop: CATSDILASSYNEQFF. CDR3 coding DNA: TGTGCCACCAGTGATATTCTAGCGTCCTCCTACAATGAGCAGTTCTTC.

The rearrangement links TRBV5-4 to TRBJ1-4; TRBD1 agrees at 9 bases. The CDR3 covers 15 residues. Germline CDR1 and CDR2: SGHNT and YYREEE (reference sequence). V shed 5 bases and J 8 bases; nucleotides not matched to a gene: 10. DNA for the CDR3: TGTGCCAGCAGAATCGCCGGGACAGGGAACGAAAAACTGTTTTTT. The encoded protein is CASRIAGTGNEKLFF. Together with reference TRBV5-4 and TRBJ1-4, the CDR3 gives the full variable domain: ETGVTQSPTHLIKTRGQQVTLRCSSQSGHNTVSWYQQALGQGPQFIFQYYREEENGRGNFPPRFSGLQFPNYSSELNVNALELDDSALYLCASRIAGTGNEKLFFGSGTQLSVL.

The sample holds one count of this clone. This chain connects TRBV6-5 to TRBJ2-1; 10 bases are a match to TRBD2. Germline V gene data show CDR1 as MNHEY and CDR2 as SVGAGI. V lost 0 bases, J lost 6 bases, and 5 bases stayed unmatched. This CDR3 has 16 amino acids. CDR3 loop: CASSYSASGSINEQFF. CDR3 DNA: TGTGCCAGCAGTTACTCGGCTAGCGGGAGTATCAATGAGCAGTTCTTC.

The chain uses TRBV6-2 or TRBV6-3 and TRBJ1-1; D may be TRBD1 (6 bases). The CDR3 has 13 amino acids. CDR1 is MNHEY and CDR2 is SVGEGT in the germline V gene. Trimming took off 2 bases at V and 9 bases at J, with 13 bases between the two ends. The CDR3, as DNA: TGTGCCAGCAGTTACGGGTCAGGGGCGCAAGCTTTCTTT. Its protein is CASSYGSGAQAFF.

This chain links TRBV10-3 with TRBJ2-3, with 8 positions matching TRBD2. The CDR3 sequence is 15 residues long. J lost 3 bases, V lost 5 bases, and 7 bases had no gene match. Germline values: CDR1 ENHRY, CDR2 SYGVKD. The DNA for the CDR3 is TGTGCCATCAGTTTGGGGCGGGGGGAAACAGATACGCAGTATTTT. Its translation: CAISLGRGETDTQYF.

In DNA, the CDR3 is TGTGCCAGCAGTTTTAGCGGGGATTTCGAAAAACTGTTTTTT. The encoded protein is CASSFSGDFEKLFF. The chain is built from TRBV27 and TRBJ1-4, with no clear D. The CDR3 is 14 residues long. From germline, CDR1 is MNHEY and CDR2 SMNVEV (reference sequence). The V end lost 3 bases, the J end lost 8 bases, and 13 bases lay between the germline ends.

The chain has TRBV11-3 and TRBJ2-7; possibly TRBD1 for D (6 bases). CDR1 is SGHNT, CDR2 YENEEA, per germline. V lost 4 bases and J lost 4, with 14 bases in between. CDR3 length: 14 residues. DNA for the CDR3: TGTGCCAGCAGCTCTTATTCGGACAGTTACGAGCAGTACTTC. It specifies CASSSYSDSYEQYF.

In DNA form, the CDR3 reads TGTGCCAGCAGCTTAGGCCTCGACAGGGCCAAAGCTTTCTTT. It translates to CASSLGLDRAKAFF. The rearrangement links TRBV13 to TRBJ1-1; TRBD1 matches 7 bases. The germline CDR1 and CDR2 sequences are PRHDT and FYEKMQ (reference sequence). There are 14 residues in the CDR3. The ends lost 0 bases at V and 9 bases at J; junction bases unmatched: 7.

The chain recombines TRBV21-1 with TRBJ1-5; the D call TRBD1 from the table was never checked on the DNA. TRBV21-1 represents a pseudogene. This CDR3 is built from 15 residues. CDR3 DNA sequence: TGTGCCAGCAGCAAACTCAGGTGTAGCAATCAGCCCCAGCATTTT. Translation: CASSKLRCSNQPQHF.